These 15 T cell receptor beta chains were all obtained from the same sample, sequenced in a study of early T cells in non-severe SARS-CoV-2 infection. MiXCR, run by TCRdb on the 5' RACE reads, gives a single entry per CDR3 protein. The sample includes tens of thousands of distinct CDR3 sequences, 6.2% of them seen just once. Sequences were obtained from whole blood. The receptors here all came from an adult who was a healthcare worker with PCR-confirmed SARS-CoV-2 infection or an uninfected control (not recorded which).

In this sample, this clonotype turned up many times. V is TRBV7-2 and J is TRBJ2-1; maybe TRBD2 (6 bases). The germline V gene encodes CDR1 SGHTA and CDR2 FQGNSA. V was pared by 8 bases and J by 1 base, with 15 bases between. CDR3 size: 15 residues. CDR3 DNA: TGTGCCAGCTCGGACTACGGCGGATCCTACAATGAGCAGTTCTTC. This gives the protein CASSDYGGSYNEQFF. Using reference TRBV7-2 and TRBJ2-1 for the parts outside the CDR3, the full variable domain is GAGVSQSPSNKVTEKGKDVELRCDPISGHTALYWYRQSLGQGLEFLIYFQGNSAPDKSGLPSDRFSAERTGGSVSTLTIQRTQQEDSAVYLCASSDYGGSYNEQFFGPGTRLTVL.

This clonotype has at least ten counts. The V gene is TRBV6-6, the J gene TRBJ1-3, with D unresolved. Germline CDR1 reads MNHNY; CDR2 reads SVGAGI (reference sequence). The CDR3 sequence is 15 residues long. V dropped 0 bases and J dropped 4 bases, with 10 bases sitting between them. For the CDR3, the DNA is TGTGCCAGCAGTTACTCCGCGGGTCGCGGAAACACCATATATTTT. This codes for CASSYSAGRGNTIYF.

This clonotype occurred many times. The V call is TRBV7-2, the J call TRBJ2-7, with 10 bases matching TRBD1. V gave up 3 bases and J gave up 5 bases; unmatched junction bases: 7. Germline V lookup: CDR1 SGHTA, CDR2 FQGNSA. The CDR3 has 15 amino acids. The CDR3 loop is CASSFGQGVENEQYF. The CDR3 DNA is TGTGCCAGCAGCTTCGGACAGGGGGTGGAAAACGAGCAGTACTTC.

The rearrangement joins TRBV24-1 to TRBJ2-5; weak D call: TRBD1 (5 bases). The CDR3 sequence is 13 residues long. Germline assignment: CDR1 KGHDR and CDR2 SFDVKD. Trimming shortened V by 7 bases and J by 2 bases, and 10 bases separated the two germline ends. In DNA, the CDR3 is TGTGCCACCAGATTGACAGAGCAAGAGACCCAGTACTTC. Translated, it gives CATRLTEQETQYF.

V is TRBV19 and J is TRBJ2-3; no reliable D call. CDR3 length: 14 amino acids. Germline V lookup: CDR1 LNHDA, CDR2 SQIVND (reference sequence). Trimming removed 6 bases from V and 4 bases from J, with 14 bases in between. In DNA form, the CDR3 reads TGTGCCAGTAGGCGAAGGGATGAGTCAGATACGCAGTATTTT. Translated, it gives CASRRRDESDTQYF. The full variable domain, completed using reference TRBV19 and TRBJ2-3, is DGGITQSPKYLFRKEGQNVTLSCEQNLNHDAMYWYRQDPGQGLRLIYYSQIVNDFQKGDIAEGYSVSREKKESFPLTVTSAQKNPTAFYLCASRRRDESDTQYFGPGTRLTVL.

This clonotype was seen repeatedly, ten times or more. This sequence joins TRBV29-1 and TRBJ1-1; D uncertain. The germline V gene has CDR1 SQVTM and CDR2 ANQGSEA. The CDR3 loop spans 11 amino acids. The V end lost 3 bases, the J end lost 0 bases, and 2 bases lay between the germline ends. In DNA form, the CDR3 reads TGCAGCGTTGAGGTGAACACTGAAGCTTTCTTT. This codes for CSVEVNTEAFF.

This chain connects TRBV11-2 to TRBJ2-3; D unclear. CDR3 length equals 16 residues. V shed 1 base and J shed 0 bases, with 11 bases lying between them. CDR1 and CDR2 from the germline V gene are SGHAT and FQNNGV. The CDR3 region is CASSLVTSSSTDTQYF. CDR3 coding DNA: TGTGCCAGCAGCTTAGTCACAAGTTCGAGCACAGATACGCAGTATTTT.

The sample holds many counts of this clonotype. This chain joins TRBV10-3 and TRBJ2-3, with 11 bases that match TRBD2. This CDR3 comprises 17 residues. Trimming removed 3 bases from V and 2 bases from J; junction bases left unmatched: 7. Germline assignment: CDR1 ENHRY and CDR2 SYGVKD. CDR3 protein: CAISDETSGAPTDTQYF. The CDR3 DNA sequence: TGTGCCATCAGTGATGAGACTAGCGGGGCCCCCACAGATACGCAGTATTTT.

A few counts support this clonotype. The rearrangement links TRBV11-3 to TRBJ2-7, with D uncertain. In germline, CDR1 is SGHNT, CDR2 YENEEA. The CDR3 contains 12 residues. V lost 3 bases and J lost 3, with 6 bases in between. This CDR3 reads CASSFDHYEQYF. Here the CDR3 DNA reads TGTGCCAGCAGCTTCGACCACTACGAGCAGTACTTC. The complete variable domain, with remaining parts taken from reference TRBV11-3 and TRBJ2-7, reads EAGVVQSPRYKIIEKKQPVAFWCNPISGHNTLYWYLQNLGQGPELLIRYENEEAVDDSQLPKDRFSAERLKGVDSTLKIQPAELGDSAVYLCASSFDHYEQYFGPGTRLTVT.

About this clonotype: A much more abundant neighbour one base away suggests this may be a read error. The CDR3, as DNA: TGTGCCAGCAGCTTCGACAGAGACTACAACGAGCAGTACTTC. Amino acid sequence: CASSFDRDYNEQYF. V gene TRBV7-8 combines with J gene TRBJ2-7, with D possibly being TRBD1 or TRBD2 (5 bases each). From germline, CDR1 is SGHVS and CDR2 FQNEAQ. CDR3 length equals 14 residues. V lost 3 bases and J lost 5, with 14 bases in between.

This clonotype was found a few times. This chain links TRBV6-5 with TRBJ2-3; 11 nucleotides agree with TRBD2. The J segment lost 1 base and the V segment lost 7 bases, leaving 7 bases of the junction unmatched. The CDR3 runs 16 residues. Germline-derived CDR1 and CDR2 are MNHEY and SVGAGI. CDR3 DNA sequence: TGTGCCAGCACCGCCCTAGCGGGGGGCCGCACAGATACGCAGTATTTT. Its translation: CASTALAGGRTDTQYF.

This clonotype is medium-sized (0.01 to 0.1%) within its sample. The V and J genes are TRBV4-3 and TRBJ1-5, with D possibly matching TRBD1 (5 bases). Germline loops: CDR1 LGHNA, CDR2 YSLEER. The V and J ends lost 0 bases and 2 bases respectively, with 11 bases between them. This CDR3 has 16 amino acids. Here the CDR3 reads CASSQDWTRGNQPQHF. The CDR3 coding sequence is TGCGCCAGCAGCCAAGATTGGACCAGGGGCAATCAGCCCCAGCATTTT.

The rearrangement uses TRBV4-3 and TRBJ2-7; a possible D gene is TRBD1 (7 bases). From germline, CDR1 is LGHNA and CDR2 YSLEER. V dropped 1 base and J dropped 1 base, with 14 bases sitting between them. The CDR3 is made up of 16 amino acids. The chain's CDR3 is CASSQGAAGGSYEQYF. The CDR3 nucleotides read TGCGCCAGCAGCCAAGGTGCGGCAGGGGGGTCCTACGAGCAGTACTTC.

The chain recombines TRBV19 with TRBJ1-3; D gene uncertain. The CDR3 has 12 amino acids. V gave up 4 bases and J gave up 4 bases, with 5 bases separating them. Germline V lookup: CDR1 LNHDA, CDR2 SQIVND (reference sequence). The chain's CDR3 is CASSTTGNTIYF. Written as DNA, the CDR3 is TGTGCCAGTAGTACAACAGGAAACACCATATATTTT.

This clonotype was recorded a few times. The chain links TRBV18 to TRBJ2-7; TRBD2 matches at 7 bases. V lost 2 bases to trimming and J lost 0 bases; unmatched junction nucleotides: 7. Germline V gene data show CDR1 as KGHSH and CDR2 as LQKENI. This CDR3 has 16 residues. The CDR3 coding sequence is TGTGCCAGCTCACCATTTGGGTCGGGGGGCTCCTACGAGCAGTACTTC. Amino acid sequence: CASSPFGSGGSYEQYF.